Below are 13 T cell receptor beta chains sequenced from a single sample in a study of blood T cell repertoires in COVID-19. TCRdb keeps only in-frame clones here, not all; method: immunoSEQ multiplex PCR. Counted here are about 50,000 clones, 90% to 95% occurring once; the ten biggest clones make up around 4.3%. The specimen sequenced was peripheral blood. All receptors derive from a man in his fifties or sixties with active COVID-19.

The rearrangement uses TRBV11-3 and TRBJ2-2; 10 nucleotides agree with TRBD2. The CDR3 loop spans 16 amino acids. V trimming: 5 bases; J trimming: 7 bases; junction bases outside the gene matches: 10. Germline loops: CDR1 SGHNT, CDR2 YENEEA. Here the CDR3 reads CASSLQSGGAIGELFF. The CDR3 region has the DNA TGTGCCAGCAGCCTCCAGAGCGGGGGGGCCATCGGGGAGCTGTTTTTT.

V and J are TRBV6-5 and TRBJ1-1; D might be TRBD1 (5 bases). The ends were cut back, 7 bases at V and 6 bases at J, with 18 bases in the middle. CDR3 length equals 14 residues. The V gene's germline CDR1 is MNHEY and CDR2 SVGAGI. The CDR3 nucleotides read TGTGCCAGCATCCCCCTCTCGGGGGTTCCTGAAGCTTTCTTT. The encoded protein is CASIPLSGVPEAFF.

The chain has TRBV2 and TRBJ2-2; weak D call: TRBD2 (6 bases). This CDR3 region has 15 residues. Germline V gene sequence: CDR1 SNHLY, CDR2 FYNNEI. Trimming took 11 bases from V and 0 from J, leaving 16 bases between them. Written as DNA, the CDR3 is TGTGCCGGCACAAGGGACTTTTCGAACACCGGGGAGCTGTTTTTT. Amino acids: CAGTRDFSNTGELFF. The complete variable domain, with remaining parts taken from reference TRBV2 and TRBJ2-2, reads EPEVTQTPSHQVTQMGQEVILRCVPISNHLYFYWYRQILGQKVEFLVSFYNNEISEKSEIFDDQFSVERPDGSNFTLKIRSTKLEDSAMYFCAGTRDFSNTGELFFGEGSRLTVL.

V is TRBV5-4 and J is TRBJ2-1, with D hard to call. This CDR3 is built from 15 residues. V shed 0 bases and J shed 2 bases, with 9 bases lying between them. CDR1 is SGHNT and CDR2 is YYREEE in the germline V gene (reference sequence). CDR3 DNA: TGTGCCAGCAGCTTGGGGCACCAAACCTACAATGAGCAGTTCTTC. It yields the protein CASSLGHQTYNEQFF.

The chain is built from TRBV7-2 and TRBJ2-5; D is uncertain. CDR3 length: 12 amino acids. Germline assignment: CDR1 SGHTA and CDR2 FQGNSA. V was shortened by 4 bases and J by 4 bases, with 7 bases between the two germline ends. The DNA of the CDR3 is TGTGCCAGCAGCTACTTATCAGAGACCCAGTACTTC. Amino acids: CASSYLSETQYF.

The chain is built from TRBV5-4 and TRBJ2-2; D may be TRBD1 (6 bases). The V and J ends lost 4 bases and 4 bases respectively, with 17 bases between them. The CDR3 has 16 residues. Germline lookup yields CDR1 SGHNT and CDR2 YYREEE (reference sequence). In DNA form, the CDR3 reads TGTGCCAGCAGCGCGGTAACAGGGCGGCGCACCGGGGAGCTGTTTTTT. Amino acid sequence: CASSAVTGRRTGELFF.

The chain couples TRBV5-1 to TRBJ1-5; no clear D gene. In germline, CDR1 is SGHRS, CDR2 YFSETQ. CDR3 length: 15 amino acids. With 0 bases removed from V and 7 bases from J, the gap between germline ends came to 14 bases. The CDR3 DNA reads as TGCGCCAGCAGCTTGGTGGGGTCCCCGGGGCAGCCCCAGCATTTT. It yields the protein CASSLVGSPGQPQHF.

The chain couples TRBV5-4 to TRBJ1-1; D is unclear. V was pared by 6 bases and J by 5 bases, with 17 bases between. This CDR3 contains 14 residues. Germline V lookup: CDR1 SGHNT, CDR2 YYREEE (reference sequence). This CDR3 is CASTPTIGGTEAFF. The CDR3 nucleotides are TGTGCCAGCACCCCTACGATCGGCGGGACTGAAGCTTTCTTT.

The chain recombines TRBV7-9 with TRBJ2-1; TRBD2 is a possible D gene (6 bases). The CDR3 runs 15 residues. Germline V CDR1 and CDR2: SEHNR, FQNEAQ (reference sequence). V lost 5 bases, J lost 7 bases, and 18 bases lay in between. CDR3 coding DNA: TGTGCCAGCAGCCGCACGGTCGGGAGAGGAAATGAGCAGTTCTTC. Its protein product is CASSRTVGRGNEQFF.

This clone has only one observation. The rearrangement uses TRBV28 and TRBJ2-1; possibly TRBD1 for D (5 bases). There are 16 residues in the CDR3. Per the germline V gene, CDR1 is MDHEN and CDR2 is SYDVKM. V was trimmed by 2 bases and J by 1 base, leaving 12 bases between them. In DNA, the CDR3 is TGTGCCAGCAGTTTACCGTCAGGGATATCCTACAATGAGCAGTTCTTC. Translated: CASSLPSGISYNEQFF.

V and J are TRBV28 and TRBJ2-6; weak D call: TRBD1 (6 bases). The germline CDR1 and CDR2 sequences are MDHEN and SYDVKM. This CDR3 has 16 residues. Trimming left V 6 bases short and J 1 base short, with 13 bases between. The CDR3: CASSATGSSGANVLTF. The CDR3, as DNA: TGTGCCAGCAGCGCTACAGGGAGTTCTGGGGCCAACGTCCTGACTTTC.

V is TRBV7-8 and J is TRBJ2-1; 9 bases are a match to TRBD1. J was trimmed by 7 bases and V by 5 bases; bases with no gene match: 24. The CDR3 has 20 amino acids. From germline, CDR1 is SGHVS and CDR2 FQNEAQ. The CDR3 nucleotides are TGTGCCAGCAGCCGACCCGACATACAGGGGGCAGAAGGTATTTCAAATGAGCAGTTCTTC. It encodes CASSRPDIQGAEGISNEQFF.

To note about this clone: A read error may account for a junction end that differs from germline. This rearrangement joins TRBV7-2 to TRBJ1-2, with a weak D call TRBD1 (5 bases). Germline assignment: CDR1 SGHTA and CDR2 FQGNSA. This CDR3 has 14 amino acids. The CDR3 spells CASSIAGPSGGYTF. In nucleotides, the CDR3 is TGTGCCAGCAGCATAGCGGGGCCGTCTGGGGGCTACACCTTC.